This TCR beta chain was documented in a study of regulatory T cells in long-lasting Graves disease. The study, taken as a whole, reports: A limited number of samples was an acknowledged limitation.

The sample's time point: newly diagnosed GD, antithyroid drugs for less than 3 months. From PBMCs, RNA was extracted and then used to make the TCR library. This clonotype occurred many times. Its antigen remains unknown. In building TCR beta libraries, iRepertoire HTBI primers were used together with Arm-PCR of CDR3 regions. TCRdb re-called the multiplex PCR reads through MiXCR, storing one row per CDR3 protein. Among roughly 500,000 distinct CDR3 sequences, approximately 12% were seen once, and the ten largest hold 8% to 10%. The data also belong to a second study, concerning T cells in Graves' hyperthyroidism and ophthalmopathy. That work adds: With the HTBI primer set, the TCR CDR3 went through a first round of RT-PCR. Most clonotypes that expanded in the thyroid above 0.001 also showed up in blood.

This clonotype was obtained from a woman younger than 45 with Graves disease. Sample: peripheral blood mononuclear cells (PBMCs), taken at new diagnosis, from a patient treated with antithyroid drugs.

The CDR3, as DNA: TGTGCCAGCAGCTACTTCGGGACAGGGAGCAATGAGCAGTTCTTC. Protein sequence: CASSYFGTGSNEQFF. V is TRBV11-3 and J is TRBJ2-1; 9 bases map to TRBD1. V shed 4 bases, J shed 6 bases, and the junction held 7 bases outside the gene matches. CDR3 length: 15 residues. Germline loops: CDR1 SGHNT, CDR2 YENEEA.